This passage covers 21 T cell receptor beta chains from one sample sequenced in a study of CD8 T cells in Susac syndrome. After extraction with the RNeasy kit, about 0.5 to 1 ug of the RNA was reverse transcribed using random hexamers. Using its own MiXCR run on the immunoSEQ multiplex PCR reads, TCRdb lists one record per CDR3 protein. The table records about 250,000 distinct CDR3 sequences, 93% of them present only once. Sequencing was performed on CD4+ T cells from PBMCs. The receptors stem from a human donor with multiple sclerosis.

This chain joins TRBV9 and TRBJ1-5; the D is unclear. This CDR3 contains 14 residues. Trimming cost V 0 bases and J 3 bases, with 7 bases left between them. Germline CDR1 and CDR2: SGDLS and YYNGEE. The CDR3 coding sequence is TGTGCCAGCAGCGTAGCCAGCCACAATCAGCCCCAGCATTTT. Its protein is CASSVASHNQPQHF. Variable domain in full (rest from reference TRBV9 and TRBJ1-5): DSGVTQTPKHLITATGQRVTLRCSPRSGDLSVYWYQQSLDQGLQFLIQYYNGEERAKGNILERFSAQQFPDLHSELNLSSLELGDSALYFCASSVASHNQPQHFGDGTRLSIL.

This sequence joins TRBV20-1 and TRBJ2-3, with TRBD2 matching over 7 bases. Unmatched junction bases numbered 11, after V lost 7 bases and J lost 4 bases. CDR3 size: 14 residues. CDR1 and CDR2 from the germline V gene are DFQATT and SNEGSKA (reference sequence). The CDR3 coding sequence is TGCAGTGTCAGAGGCGGGAGTATCGCAGATACGCAGTATTTT. Amino acid sequence: CSVRGGSIADTQYF.

The chain recombines TRBV14 with TRBJ2-2; D might be TRBD2 (6 bases). Per the germline V gene, CDR1 is SGHDN and CDR2 is FVKESK. V was cut by 4 bases and J by 1 base, with 13 bases left in between. The CDR3 runs to 16 residues. CDR3 region: CASSPLLGGNTGELFF. The CDR3 DNA is TGTGCCAGCAGCCCCCTACTCGGGGGGAACACCGGGGAGCTGTTTTTT.

The V and J genes are TRBV5-1 and TRBJ2-1; D is uncertain. CDR1 SGHRS and CDR2 YFSETQ come from the germline V gene. This CDR3 has 12 residues. V was trimmed by 2 bases and J by 8 bases, leaving 8 bases between them. CDR3 residues: CASSFRWDEQFF. The CDR3 region has the DNA TGCGCCAGCAGCTTCCGGTGGGATGAGCAGTTCTTC.

The V and J genes are TRBV4-1 and TRBJ1-5; 7 bases fit TRBD1. The V gene end was trimmed by 0 bases and the J gene end by 11 bases; junction bases not matched to a gene: 19. This CDR3 spans 18 amino acids. Germline V gene data show CDR1 as MGHRA and CDR2 as YSYEKL. CDR3 protein: CASSQEYRGLGQSGAQHF. The DNA for the CDR3 is TGCGCCAGCAGCCAAGAATACAGGGGATTGGGGCAATCAGGGGCCCAGCATTTT.

The rearrangement links TRBV7-2 to TRBJ2-1, with TRBD2 matching 10 bases. The germline CDR1 and CDR2 sequences are SGHTA and FQGNSA. Trimming at V came to 5 bases and at J to 6 bases, leaving 4 bases not matched to a gene. The CDR3 is made up of 14 amino acids. The CDR3 here is CASSPSGGPNEQFF. In DNA form, the CDR3 reads TGTGCCAGCAGCCCTAGCGGGGGTCCCAATGAGCAGTTCTTC.

J is TRBJ2-5 and V is TRBV28; TRBD2 might be the D (7 bases). Germline V lookup: CDR1 MDHEN, CDR2 SYDVKM. V was shortened by 2 bases and J by 1 base, with 14 bases between the two germline ends. The CDR3 sequence is 16 residues long. This CDR3 reads CASSLAGAYLQETQYF. CDR3 in DNA: TGTGCCAGCAGTTTAGCGGGGGCCTACCTCCAAGAGACCCAGTACTTC. The full variable domain, completed using reference TRBV28 and TRBJ2-5, is DVKVTQSSRYLVKRTGEKVFLECVQDMDHENMFWYRQDPGLGLRLIYFSYDVKMKEKGDIPEGYSVSREKKERFSLILESASTNQTSMYLCASSLAGAYLQETQYFGPGTRLLVL.

The V call is TRBV28, the J call TRBJ2-7, with 10 bases aligning to TRBD1. The CDR3 contains 13 residues. The junction had 3 bases not matched to a gene; V was cut back by 8 bases and J by 2 bases. Germline CDR1 and CDR2: MDHEN and SYDVKM. The CDR3 loop reads CASGTGEPYEQYF. The CDR3, as DNA: TGTGCCAGCGGGACAGGGGAACCCTACGAGCAGTACTTC. Filled out from reference TRBV28 and TRBJ2-7, the complete variable domain reads DVKVTQSSRYLVKRTGEKVFLECVQDMDHENMFWYRQDPGLGLRLIYFSYDVKMKEKGDIPEGYSVSREKKERFSLILESASTNQTSMYLCASGTGEPYEQYFGPGTRLTVT.

This rearrangement joins TRBV5-1 to TRBJ2-3; D is undetermined. Trimming left V 0 bases short and J 2 bases short, with 10 bases between. Germline loops: CDR1 SGHRS, CDR2 YFSETQ. CDR3 length: 15 amino acids. The CDR3 DNA reads as TGCGCCAGCAGCTTGGAAGTAGCAGCCACAGATACGCAGTATTTT. Its protein product is CASSLEVAATDTQYF.

This rearrangement joins TRBV4-1 to TRBJ2-1; D not certain. This CDR3 is built from 16 residues. The germline V gene has CDR1 MGHRA and CDR2 YSYEKL. Deletions cut 3 bases from V and 1 base from J, with 13 bases between. The chain's CDR3 is CASSHPAKSSYNEQFF. Written as DNA, the CDR3 is TGCGCCAGCAGCCACCCCGCTAAGTCGTCCTACAATGAGCAGTTCTTC.

The CDR3: CSAPTSGVHEQFF. As DNA, the CDR3 is TGCAGTGCCCCTACTAGCGGGGTCCATGAGCAGTTCTTC. The chain has TRBV20-1 and TRBJ2-1; 10 nucleotides align to TRBD2. V gave up 6 bases and J gave up 8 bases; unmatched junction bases: 7. The germline gives CDR1 DFQATT, CDR2 SNEGSKA (reference sequence). This CDR3 is built from 13 residues.

The chain uses TRBV7-2 and TRBJ1-5; D is perhaps TRBD1 (5 bases). Germline CDR1 and CDR2: SGHTA and FQGNSA. V was trimmed by 5 bases and J by 10 bases, leaving 12 bases between them. The CDR3 totals 12 residues. The CDR3 loop is CASSADGGPQHF. DNA of the CDR3: TGTGCCAGCAGCGCCGACGGGGGACCCCAGCATTTT.

V is TRBV12-3 or TRBV12-4 and J is TRBJ2-2; TRBD2 agrees at 8 bases. Trimming took 1 base from V and 1 from J; bases not matched to a gene: 2. The length of the CDR3 is 16 residues. The CDR3 coding sequence is TGTGCCAGCAGTTTAGTGCTAGCGGGGAACACCGGGGAGCTGTTTTTT. This sequence encodes CASSLVLAGNTGELFF.

The chain employs TRBV24-1 and TRBJ2-1, with 10 bases that match TRBD2. Trimming removed 11 bases from V and 5 bases from J; junction bases left unmatched: 8. The germline V gene has CDR1 KGHDR and CDR2 SFDVKD. The CDR3 is 14 residues long. CDR3 sequence: CANVGTSEDNEQFF. Here the CDR3 DNA reads TGTGCCAACGTCGGGACTAGCGAGGACAATGAGCAGTTCTTC.

The CDR3 protein is CASSLATGNTEAFF. The CDR3 DNA reads TGTGCCAGCAGCTTGGCCACCGGGAACACTGAAGCTTTCTTT. This chain links TRBV5-4 with TRBJ1-1, with D uncertain. The V gene's germline CDR1 is SGHNT and CDR2 YYREEE (reference sequence). The CDR3 is 14 amino acids. Between the trimmed V and J ends, which lost 0 bases and 1 base, there was a span of 7 bases.

CDR3 sequence (DNA): TGCAGCGTCGTCCCGGGACAGGGGAATACGCAGTATTTT. This codes for CSVVPGQGNTQYF. The V gene is TRBV29-1, the J gene TRBJ2-3, with 10 bases that match TRBD1. The CDR3 is made up of 13 amino acids. Losses at the gene ends were 6 bases for V and 7 bases for J; bases not matched to a gene: 7. CDR1 and CDR2 (germline): SQVTM, ANQGSEA.

V gene TRBV9 combines with J gene TRBJ1-2; 11 bases agree with TRBD1. Trimming at V came to 0 bases and at J to 8 bases, leaving 12 bases not matched to a gene. Germline-derived CDR1 and CDR2 are SGDLS and YYNGEE. The CDR3 totals 17 residues. In DNA, the CDR3 is TGTGCCAGCAGCGTAGGAGGGACAGGGGGTTATTCGGAAGGCTACACCTTC. Translated, it gives CASSVGGTGGYSEGYTF.

The V gene is TRBV15, the J gene TRBJ2-2, with 8 bases aligning to TRBD2. Losses at the gene ends were 0 bases for V and 5 bases for J; bases not matched to a gene: 5. Looked up from germline, CDR1 is LNHNV and CDR2 is YYDKDF (reference sequence). This CDR3 region has 16 residues. For the CDR3, the DNA is TGTGCCACCAGCAGAGATCCGGGGGGGCGGACCGGGGAGCTGTTTTTT. Translation: CATSRDPGGRTGELFF.

The chain carries TRBV19 and TRBJ1-5; 8 nucleotides agree with TRBD1. Trimming at V came to 4 bases and at J to 6 bases, leaving 14 bases not matched to a gene. The CDR3 runs to 17 residues. Per germline, CDR1 LNHDA and CDR2 SQIVND (reference sequence). As DNA, the CDR3 is TGTGCCAGTAGTAAGGGGACAGGCAATCCTCGGGGTCAGCCCCAGCATTTT. It specifies CASSKGTGNPRGQPQHF.

This chain links TRBV25-1 with TRBJ1-6; D is unclear. This CDR3 has 14 residues. Germline V gene data show CDR1 as MGHDK and CDR2 as SYGVNS. The ends were cut back, 6 bases at V and 9 bases at J, with 15 bases in the middle. CDR3 amino acids: CASRDEGEGSPLHF. For the CDR3, the DNA is TGTGCCAGCAGGGACGAGGGTGAGGGTTCACCCCTCCACTTT.

V and J are TRBV9 and TRBJ1-1; 9 nucleotides line up with TRBD1. Germline assignment: CDR1 SGDLS and CDR2 YYNGEE. The CDR3 consists of 14 residues. V gave up 3 bases and J gave up 4 bases; unmatched junction bases: 4. CDR3 amino acids: CASSAQGAITEAFF. The CDR3 region has the DNA TGTGCCAGCAGCGCACAGGGGGCGATCACTGAAGCTTTCTTT.